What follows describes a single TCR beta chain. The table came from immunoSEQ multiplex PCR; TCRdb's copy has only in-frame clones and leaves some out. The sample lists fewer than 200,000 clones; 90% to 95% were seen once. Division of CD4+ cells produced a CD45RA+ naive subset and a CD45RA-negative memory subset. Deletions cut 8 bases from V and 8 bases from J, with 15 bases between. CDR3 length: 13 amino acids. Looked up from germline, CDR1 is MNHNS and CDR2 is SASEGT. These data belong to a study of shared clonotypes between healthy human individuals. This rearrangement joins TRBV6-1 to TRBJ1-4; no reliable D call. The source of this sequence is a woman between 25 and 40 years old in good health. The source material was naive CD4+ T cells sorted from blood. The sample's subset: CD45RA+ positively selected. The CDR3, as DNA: TGTGCCAGCGGCGACGGTCTAAGGGAAAAACTGTTTTTT. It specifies CASGDGLREKLFF.